The 17 T cell receptor beta chains presented below share a single source sample, sequenced in a study of control samples from healthy donors and cancer patients. Using immunoSEQ multiplex PCR, the repertoire was profiled, and TCRdb retains in-frame clones only, with some absent. The data hold 400,000 to 500,000 clones, with around 90% observed a single time. Sequenced sample: PBMCs. These receptors were obtained from a middle-aged man with head and neck cancer.

The CDR3 DNA sequence: TGTGCCAGCAGCGAAACCCGCGCGGGGGGTTCACCCCTCCACTTT. Protein product: CASSETRAGGSPLHF. The V and J genes are TRBV6-1 and TRBJ1-6; possibly TRBD1 for D (5 bases). CDR1 and CDR2 from the germline V gene are MNHNS and SASEGT. The CDR3 runs to 15 residues. Trimming left V 6 bases short and J 9 bases short, with 18 bases between.

The chain employs TRBV11-3 and TRBJ2-5; 10 nucleotides align to TRBD1. J was trimmed by 5 bases and V by 5 bases; bases with no gene match: 8. Looked up from germline, CDR1 is SGHNT and CDR2 is YENEEA. CDR3 size: 15 residues. CDR3 sequence reads: CASSTGTGAGETQYF. For the CDR3, the DNA is TGTGCCAGCAGCACCGGGACAGGGGCAGGGGAGACCCAGTACTTC.

The chain carries TRBV3-1 (or the pseudogene TRBV3-2) and TRBJ2-5; no definite D call. This CDR3 has 14 residues. Looked up from germline, CDR1 is LGHDT and CDR2 is YNNKEL (reference sequence). Trimming stripped 4 bases from V and 2 bases from J, with 11 bases between. The CDR3 sequence: CASSLRQSQETQYF. CDR3 nucleotide sequence: TGTGCCAGCAGCCTCCGGCAGTCACAAGAGACCCAGTACTTC.

The chain has TRBV19 and TRBJ1-3; D gene unclear. V was cut by 10 bases and J by 2 bases, with 18 bases left in between. This CDR3 region has 15 residues. Germline CDR1 is LNHDA and CDR2 is SQIVND (reference sequence). The CDR3 bases are TGTGCCACTAGCCCCGGAGGGTTCCCTGGAAACACCATATATTTT. It yields the protein CATSPGGFPGNTIYF. Using reference TRBV19 and TRBJ1-3 for the parts outside the CDR3, the full variable domain is DGGITQSPKYLFRKEGQNVTLSCEQNLNHDAMYWYRQDPGQGLRLIYYSQIVNDFQKGDIAEGYSVSREKKESFPLTVTSAQKNPTAFYLCATSPGGFPGNTIYFGEGSWLTVV.

V gene TRBV5-1 combines with J gene TRBJ2-2; tentatively, D is TRBD1 (7 bases). Germline V gene sequence: CDR1 SGHRS, CDR2 YFSETQ. This CDR3 has 15 amino acids. Trimming pared 4 bases from V and 3 bases from J, leaving 13 bases between. CDR3 nucleotide sequence: TGCGCCAGCAGCCAAGACAGGGAGGACACCGGGGAGCTGTTTTTT. Translation: CASSQDREDTGELFF.

V gene TRBV10-2 combines with J gene TRBJ2-5; D possibly corresponds to TRBD1 (5 bases). Germline values: CDR1 WSHSY, CDR2 SAAADI. V lost 4 bases to trimming and J lost 5 bases, with 11 bases between them. The CDR3 runs to 13 residues. CDR3 sequence: CASSGQGWETQYF. The CDR3 region has the DNA TGCGCCAGCAGTGGCCAGGGCTGGGAGACCCAGTACTTC.

J is TRBJ1-2 and V is TRBV19; D not resolved. Germline V gene data show CDR1 as LNHDA and CDR2 as SQIVND (reference sequence). Trimming left V 7 bases short and J 2 bases short, with 11 bases between. CDR3 length equals 13 residues. The CDR3 loop is CASTPTQNYGYTF. The CDR3 DNA reads TGTGCCAGTACCCCGACACAAAACTATGGCTACACCTTC.

The count of this clone is one. The V gene is TRBV28, the J gene TRBJ2-7, with TRBD2 identical over 9 bases. Trimming took 7 bases from V and 2 from J; bases not matched to a gene: 6. CDR3 length equals 14 residues. Germline loops: CDR1 MDHEN, CDR2 SYDVKM. Here the CDR3 reads CASTSSGATYEQYF. For the CDR3, the DNA is TGTGCCAGCACCTCTAGCGGGGCCACCTACGAGCAGTACTTC. Together with reference TRBV28 and TRBJ2-7, the CDR3 gives the full variable domain: DVKVTQSSRYLVKRTGEKVFLECVQDMDHENMFWYRQDPGLGLRLIYFSYDVKMKEKGDIPEGYSVSREKKERFSLILESASTNQTSMYLCASTSSGATYEQYFGPGTRLTVT.

The chain has TRBV6-1 and TRBJ1-2; D is unclear. The V end lost 3 bases, the J end lost 8 bases, and 13 bases lay between the germline ends. The V gene's germline CDR1 is MNHNS and CDR2 SASEGT. The CDR3 covers 13 residues. CDR3 amino acids: CASSDVASQGYTF. CDR3 bases: TGTGCCAGCAGTGACGTGGCTTCTCAGGGCTACACCTTC.

This clone appeared a single time. The chain employs TRBV4-2 and TRBJ2-1, with 7 bases that match TRBD2. Losses at the gene ends were 8 bases for V and 10 bases for J; bases not matched to a gene: 14. From germline, CDR1 is LGHNA and CDR2 YNFKEQ. The CDR3 is made up of 14 amino acids. CDR3 sequence (DNA): TGTGCCAGCCAGGAGGCGGGAGCTAGTGGGGAGCAGTTCTTC. It specifies CASQEAGASGEQFF.

This clone was observed once. The chain carries TRBV5-4 and TRBJ1-4; possible D gene TRBD1, 5 bases. The CDR3 totals 16 residues. Trimming removed 4 bases at V and 4 bases at J, with 17 bases between. The germline gives CDR1 SGHNT, CDR2 YYREEE (reference sequence). Written as DNA, the CDR3 is TGTGCCAGCAGCCGCGGAGAAGGACACCTTAATGAAAAACTGTTTTTT. Protein: CASSRGEGHLNEKLFF. The whole variable domain, filled in from reference TRBV5-4 and TRBJ1-4, reads ETGVTQSPTHLIKTRGQQVTLRCSSQSGHNTVSWYQQALGQGPQFIFQYYREEENGRGNFPPRFSGLQFPNYSSELNVNALELDDSALYLCASSRGEGHLNEKLFFGSGTQLSVL.

V is TRBV10-3 and J is TRBJ2-7, with unresolved D. V was cut by 0 bases and J by 4 bases, with 16 bases left in between. Germline assignment: CDR1 ENHRY and CDR2 SYGVKD. The length of the CDR3 is 16 residues. This chain's CDR3 is CAISESGSRVQYEQYF. The CDR3 nucleotides read TGTGCCATCAGTGAGTCAGGGTCAAGGGTACAATACGAGCAGTACTTC.

The chain carries TRBV11-2 and TRBJ1-6; a possible D gene is TRBD1 (5 bases). Germline assignment: CDR1 SGHAT and CDR2 FQNNGV. V was pared by 4 bases and J by 7 bases, with 17 bases between. The CDR3 has 16 residues. The CDR3 nucleotides are TGTGCCAGCAGCTCCCGGTATCAGGGACCAAATTCACCCCTCCACTTT. Translation gives CASSSRYQGPNSPLHF.

This clone showed up just a few times. The V call is TRBV5-4, the J call TRBJ2-5, with 7 nucleotides matching TRBD2. Unmatched junction bases numbered 13, after V lost 6 bases and J lost 2 bases. Germline V lookup: CDR1 SGHNT, CDR2 YYREEE (reference sequence). This CDR3 is 16 amino acids long. CDR3 loop: CASTAGILGGQETQYF. CDR3 nucleotides: TGTGCCAGCACCGCGGGTATATTGGGGGGGCAAGAGACCCAGTACTTC.

The J gene is TRBJ2-7, the V gene TRBV6-5; D gene unclear. The CDR3 is 12 residues long. Trimming left V 0 bases short and J 7 bases short, with 7 bases between. CDR1 and CDR2 (germline): MNHEY, SVGAGI. CDR3 sequence reads: CASSYSTGEQYF. In nucleotides, the CDR3 is TGTGCCAGCAGTTACTCGACCGGTGAGCAGTACTTC.

The chain recombines TRBV3-1 (or the pseudogene TRBV3-2) with TRBJ2-3; no definite D call. The V gene's germline CDR1 is LGHDT and CDR2 YNNKEL (reference sequence). V was clipped by 4 bases and J by 8 bases, with 10 bases between them. The CDR3 contains 12 residues. The CDR3, as DNA: TGTGCCAGCAGCCGATCGGGCTCTACGCAGTATTTT. It specifies CASSRSGSTQYF.

With respect to this clone: The same CDR3 can be traced to other DNA sequences in this sample. This chain joins TRBV7-3 and TRBJ2-7; 8 positions match TRBD1. The germline gives CDR1 SGHTA, CDR2 FQGTGA. The CDR3 loop spans 14 amino acids. V lost 4 bases and J lost 2; bases outside the gene matches: 4. The CDR3 DNA reads TGTGCCAGCAGCTCGGGGACAGGACCCTACGAGCAGTACTTC. Amino acids: CASSSGTGPYEQYF. The full variable domain, its missing parts supplied by reference TRBV7-3 and TRBJ2-7, is GAGVSQTPSNKVTEKGKYVELRCDPISGHTALYWYRQSLGQGPEFLIYFQGTGAADDSGLPNDRFFAVRPEGSVSTLKIQRTERGDSAVYLCASSSGTGPYEQYFGPGTRLTVT.